The 9 T cell receptor beta chains below come from one sample, sequenced in a study of T-cell reconstitution after alpha-beta-depleted transplantation in children. TCRbeta library preparation incorporated unique molecular identifiers. TCRdb reprocessed the PCR reads via MiXCR and lists one record per CDR3 protein. This table holds 350,000 to 500,000 distinct CDR3 sequences, roughly 44% found once. The sample in question was PBMCs, obtained before TCRalphabeta/CD19-depleted stem cell transplant. These receptors originate from a girl between 2 and 10 years old with aplastic anemia, due to receive a stem cell transplant.

The gene calls are TRBV11-2 and TRBJ2-5, with a tentative D call TRBD2 (5 bases). Trimming left V 0 bases short and J 6 bases short, with 14 bases between. The germline V gene encodes CDR1 SGHAT and CDR2 FQNNGV. The CDR3 has 15 amino acids. CDR3 nucleotides: TGTGCCAGCAGCTTAGAGGAAAAACTAGTGAAGACCCAGTACTTC. Its translation is CASSLEEKLVKTQYF.

For the CDR3, the DNA is TGTGCCAGCAGCACGGTCGGGGATTTGGTCACGAATACGCAGTATTTT. Its translation is CASSTVGDLVTNTQYF. The rearrangement joins TRBV12-3 or TRBV12-4 to TRBJ2-3, with TRBD2 as a possible D gene (5 bases). This CDR3 has 16 amino acids. V was shortened by 6 bases and J by 7 bases, with 23 bases between the two germline ends.

This clonotype was picked up many times. This chain uses TRBV29-1 with TRBJ2-7; 12 bases line up with TRBD2. V was pared by 1 base and J by 2 bases, with 9 bases of the junction left unmatched. The germline CDR1 and CDR2 sequences are SQVTM and ANQGSEA. The length of the CDR3 is 17 residues. CDR3 DNA sequence: TGCAGCGTTGAAGCGGCTAGCGGGAGGGATTATACCTACGAGCAGTACTTC. Translated, it gives CSVEAASGRDYTYEQYF.

The sample holds one count of this clonotype. The chain links TRBV23-1 to TRBJ2-3; tentative D call: TRBD2 (6 bases). TRBV23-1 is classed as an ORF, of uncertain function. The V and J ends lost 0 bases and 6 bases respectively, with 13 bases between them. The CDR3 has 15 amino acids. This CDR3 is CASSQSTEGGDTQYF. In DNA form, the CDR3 reads TGCGCCAGCAGTCAATCGACGGAGGGCGGGGATACGCAGTATTTT.

This sequence joins TRBV5-1 and TRBJ2-3; 8 bases are shared with TRBD2. J was trimmed by 2 bases and V by 6 bases; bases with no gene match: 8. The CDR3 loop spans 15 amino acids. Germline-derived CDR1 and CDR2 are SGHRS and YFSETQ. CDR3 amino acids: CASILGGANTDTQYF. The CDR3 DNA reads as TGCGCCAGCATCCTCGGGGGGGCCAACACAGATACGCAGTATTTT.

This clonotype was seen a handful of times. The chain links TRBV27 to TRBJ2-2; D not resolved. Per the germline V gene, CDR1 is MNHEY and CDR2 is SMNVEV (reference sequence). There are 10 residues in the CDR3. Trimming took 3 bases from V and 10 from J, leaving 3 bases between them. The CDR3 reads CASSLEELFF. The CDR3 DNA reads TGTGCCAGCAGTTTGGAGGAGCTGTTTTTT.

This clonotype was detected ten times or more. The chain carries TRBV7-2 and TRBJ2-7; D remains ambiguous. This CDR3 contains 15 residues. Germline-derived CDR1 and CDR2 are SGHTA and FQGNSA. V gave up 5 bases and J gave up 0 bases, with 14 bases separating them. CDR3 protein: CASSLGSAPSYEQYF. The CDR3 DNA follows: TGTGCCAGCAGCCTAGGATCGGCCCCCTCCTACGAGCAGTACTTC.

J is TRBJ1-6 and V is TRBV10-2; no clear D gene. V was shortened by 6 bases and J by 7 bases, with 10 bases between the two germline ends. Germline lookup yields CDR1 WSHSY and CDR2 SAAADI. The CDR3 is 13 amino acids. The CDR3 nucleotides are TGCGCCAGCAGGGGTTTTCGGAATTCACCCCTCCACTTT. Translated: CASRGFRNSPLHF.

This sequence joins TRBV4-1 and TRBJ2-7, with unresolved D. Per the germline V gene, CDR1 is MGHRA and CDR2 is YSYEKL. Trimming removed 0 bases from V and 5 bases from J, with 14 bases in between. The CDR3 spans 15 residues. The CDR3 here is CASSQDQDGANEQYF. For the CDR3, the DNA is TGCGCCAGCAGCCAAGATCAAGATGGAGCCAACGAGCAGTACTTC.